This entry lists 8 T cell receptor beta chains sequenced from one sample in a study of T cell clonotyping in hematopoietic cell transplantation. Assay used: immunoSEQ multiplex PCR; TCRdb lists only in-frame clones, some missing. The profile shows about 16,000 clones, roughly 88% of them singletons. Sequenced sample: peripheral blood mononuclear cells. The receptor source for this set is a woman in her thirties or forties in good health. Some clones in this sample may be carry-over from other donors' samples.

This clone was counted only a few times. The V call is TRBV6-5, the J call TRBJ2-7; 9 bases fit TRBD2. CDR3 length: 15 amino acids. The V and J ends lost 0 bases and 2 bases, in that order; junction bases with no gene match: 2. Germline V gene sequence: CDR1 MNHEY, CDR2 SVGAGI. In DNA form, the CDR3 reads TGTGCCAGCAGTTACTCTACTAGCGGGCCCTACGAGCAGTACTTC. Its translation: CASSYSTSGPYEQYF.

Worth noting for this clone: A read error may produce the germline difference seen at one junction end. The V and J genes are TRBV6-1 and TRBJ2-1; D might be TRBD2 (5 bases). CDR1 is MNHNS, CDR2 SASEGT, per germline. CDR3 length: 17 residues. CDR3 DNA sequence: TGTGCCAGCAGCGAAGGGAGCCCGTCAAGCTCCTACAATGAGCAGTTCTTC. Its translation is CASSEGSPSSSYNEQFF.

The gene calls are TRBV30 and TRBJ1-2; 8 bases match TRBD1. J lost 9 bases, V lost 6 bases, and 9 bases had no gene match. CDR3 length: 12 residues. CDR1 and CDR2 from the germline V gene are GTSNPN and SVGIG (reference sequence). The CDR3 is CACPGGGWSYTF. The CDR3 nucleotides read TGTGCCTGCCCAGGGGGCGGGTGGAGCTACACCTTC.

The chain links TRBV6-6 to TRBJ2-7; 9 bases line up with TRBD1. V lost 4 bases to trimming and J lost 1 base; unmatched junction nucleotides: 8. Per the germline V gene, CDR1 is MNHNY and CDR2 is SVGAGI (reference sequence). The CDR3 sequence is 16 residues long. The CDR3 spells CASSSTGGKRSYEQYF. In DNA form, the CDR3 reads TGTGCCAGCAGTTCCACAGGGGGCAAGAGATCCTACGAGCAGTACTTC.

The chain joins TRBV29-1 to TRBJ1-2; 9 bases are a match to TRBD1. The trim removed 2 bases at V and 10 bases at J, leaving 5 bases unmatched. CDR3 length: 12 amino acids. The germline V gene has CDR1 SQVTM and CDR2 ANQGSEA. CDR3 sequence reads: CSVEFVQGAYTF. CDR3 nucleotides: TGCAGCGTTGAATTCGTACAGGGGGCCTACACCTTC.

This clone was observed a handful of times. The DNA for the CDR3 is TGTGCCAGTGGGGACGAAAAACTGTTTTTT. Translated, it gives CASGDEKLFF. The chain joins TRBV6-7 to TRBJ1-4, with D tentatively TRBD1 (5 bases). TRBV6-7 is noted as an ORF with a role that remains uncertain. With 9 bases removed from V and 8 bases from J, the gap between germline ends came to 7 bases. The CDR3 extends over 10 amino acids.

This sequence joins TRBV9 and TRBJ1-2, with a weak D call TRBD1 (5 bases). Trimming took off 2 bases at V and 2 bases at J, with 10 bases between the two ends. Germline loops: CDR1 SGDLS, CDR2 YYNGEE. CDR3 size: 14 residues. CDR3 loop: CASSVQGRNYGYTF. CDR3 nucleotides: TGTGCCAGCAGCGTTCAGGGTCGGAACTATGGCTACACCTTC.

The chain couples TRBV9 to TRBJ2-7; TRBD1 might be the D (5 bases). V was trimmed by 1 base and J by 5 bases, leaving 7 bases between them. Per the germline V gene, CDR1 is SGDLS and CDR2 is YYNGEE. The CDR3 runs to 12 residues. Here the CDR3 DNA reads TGTGCCAGCAGCGTACTAGGGGACGAGCAGTACTTC. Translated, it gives CASSVLGDEQYF.